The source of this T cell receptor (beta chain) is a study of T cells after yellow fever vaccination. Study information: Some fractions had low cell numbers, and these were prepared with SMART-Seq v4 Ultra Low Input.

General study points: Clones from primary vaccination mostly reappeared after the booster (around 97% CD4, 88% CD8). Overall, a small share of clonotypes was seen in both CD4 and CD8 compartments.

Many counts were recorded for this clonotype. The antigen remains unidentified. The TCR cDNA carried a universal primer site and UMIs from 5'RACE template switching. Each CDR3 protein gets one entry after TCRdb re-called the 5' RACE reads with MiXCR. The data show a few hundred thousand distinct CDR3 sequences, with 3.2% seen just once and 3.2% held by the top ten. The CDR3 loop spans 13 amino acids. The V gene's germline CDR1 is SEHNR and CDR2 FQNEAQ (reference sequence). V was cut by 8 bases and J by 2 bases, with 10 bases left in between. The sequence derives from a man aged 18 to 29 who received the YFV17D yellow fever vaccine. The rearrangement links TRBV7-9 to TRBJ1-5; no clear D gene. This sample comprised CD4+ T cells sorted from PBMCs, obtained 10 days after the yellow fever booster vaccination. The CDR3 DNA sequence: TGTGCCAGCGCCCTGGACGGCAATCAGCCCCAGCATTTT. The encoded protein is CASALDGNQPQHF.